This T cell receptor beta chain was observed in a study of T cell responses to AZD1222 COVID-19 vaccine. Some clones are missing from TCRdb's copy, which holds only in-frame ones; the method was immunoSEQ multiplex PCR. The sample carries roughly 98,000 clones, more than 70% recorded once. The V gene's germline CDR1 is LNHDA and CDR2 SQIVND (reference sequence). This CDR3 has 15 amino acids. Unmatched junction bases numbered 7, after V lost 6 bases and J lost 5 bases. About this clone: The antigen is not known.

Second-dose intervals of approximately 4 or approximately 12 weeks were pooled. Findings and caveats of the study: Donors were largely white British and mainly female; clonal diversity was possibly underestimated. Two doses of AZD1222 preceded a rise in Spike-specific TCR breadth and depth.

The rearrangement uses TRBV19 and TRBJ2-2; 9 positions agree with TRBD1. The sample in question was peripheral blood, obtained 28 days after the second AZD1222 dose. The TCR comes from an adult who received the AZD1222 COVID-19 vaccine. CDR3 protein: CASRGTGQGTGELFF. The CDR3 DNA reads TGTGCCAGTAGGGGGACAGGGCAGGGGACCGGGGAGCTGTTTTTT.